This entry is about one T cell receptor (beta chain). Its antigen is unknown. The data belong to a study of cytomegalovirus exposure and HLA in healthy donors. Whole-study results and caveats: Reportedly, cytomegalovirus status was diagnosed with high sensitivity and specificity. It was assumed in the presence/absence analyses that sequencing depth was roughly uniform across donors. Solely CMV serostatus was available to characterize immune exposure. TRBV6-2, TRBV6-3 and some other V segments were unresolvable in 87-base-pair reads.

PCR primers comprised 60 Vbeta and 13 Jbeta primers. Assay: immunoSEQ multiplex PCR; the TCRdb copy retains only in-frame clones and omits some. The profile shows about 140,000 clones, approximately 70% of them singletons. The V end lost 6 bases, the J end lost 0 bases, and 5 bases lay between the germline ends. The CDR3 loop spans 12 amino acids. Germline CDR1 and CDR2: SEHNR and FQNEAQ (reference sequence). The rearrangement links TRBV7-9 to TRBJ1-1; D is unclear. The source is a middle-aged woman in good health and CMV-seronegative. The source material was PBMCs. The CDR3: CASRLVNTEAFF. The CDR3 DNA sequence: TGTGCCAGCAGACTGGTGAACACTGAAGCTTTCTTT.